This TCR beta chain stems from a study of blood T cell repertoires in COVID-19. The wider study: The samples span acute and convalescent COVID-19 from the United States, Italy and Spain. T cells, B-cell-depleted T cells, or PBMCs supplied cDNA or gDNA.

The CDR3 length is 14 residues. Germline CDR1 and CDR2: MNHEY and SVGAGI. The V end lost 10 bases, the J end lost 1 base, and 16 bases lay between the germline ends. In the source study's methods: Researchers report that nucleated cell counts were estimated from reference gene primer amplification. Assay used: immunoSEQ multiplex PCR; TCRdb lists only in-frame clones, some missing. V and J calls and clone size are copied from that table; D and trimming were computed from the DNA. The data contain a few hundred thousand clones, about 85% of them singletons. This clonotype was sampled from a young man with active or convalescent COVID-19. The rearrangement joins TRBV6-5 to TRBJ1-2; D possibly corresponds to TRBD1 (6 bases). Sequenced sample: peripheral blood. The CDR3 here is CAITGTNLNYGYTF. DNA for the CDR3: TGTGCCATCACCGGGACAAACCTTAACTATGGCTACACCTTC.